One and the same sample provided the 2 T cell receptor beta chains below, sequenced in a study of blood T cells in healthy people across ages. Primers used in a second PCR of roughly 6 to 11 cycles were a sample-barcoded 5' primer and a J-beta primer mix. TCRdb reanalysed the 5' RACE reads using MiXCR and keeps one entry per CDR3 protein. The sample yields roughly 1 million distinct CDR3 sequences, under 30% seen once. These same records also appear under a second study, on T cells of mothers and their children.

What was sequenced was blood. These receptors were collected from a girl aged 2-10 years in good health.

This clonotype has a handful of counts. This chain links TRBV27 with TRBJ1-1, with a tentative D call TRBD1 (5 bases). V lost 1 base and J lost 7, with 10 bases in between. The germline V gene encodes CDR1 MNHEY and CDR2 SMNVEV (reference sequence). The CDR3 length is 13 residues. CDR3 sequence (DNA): TGTGCCAGCAGTTTATTGGGGACGGTTGAAGCTTTCTTT. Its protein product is CASSLLGTVEAFF.

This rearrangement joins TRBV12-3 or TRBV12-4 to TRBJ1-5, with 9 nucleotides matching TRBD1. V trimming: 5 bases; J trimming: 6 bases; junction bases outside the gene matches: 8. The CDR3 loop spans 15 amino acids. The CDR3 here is CASSPRTGAGQPQHF. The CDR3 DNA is TGTGCCAGCAGTCCCCGGACAGGGGCGGGTCAGCCCCAGCATTTT.